These 25 T cell receptor beta chains came from one sample sequenced in a study of blood T cell repertoires in COVID-19. Produced via immunoSEQ multiplex PCR; TCRdb's table is partial and in-frame only. The data contain about 60,000 clones, 80% to 90% of them seen just once; the ten biggest clones take up more than 0.95%. The sample comprised peripheral blood. All receptors derive from a man aged 35 to 55 with acute or convalescent COVID-19.

This chain connects TRBV27 to TRBJ1-1; possibly TRBD1 for D (5 bases). The germline CDR1 and CDR2 sequences are MNHEY and SMNVEV (reference sequence). Trimming took 5 bases from V and 1 from J, leaving 20 bases between them. The CDR3 sequence is 17 residues long. CDR3 sequence (DNA): TGTGCCAGCAGTGCAACGGGGGGTCTCTGGGGGAACACTGAAGCTTTCTTT. Protein product: CASSATGGLWGNTEAFF.

The J gene is TRBJ2-1, the V gene TRBV29-1; a possible D gene is TRBD1 (6 bases). The germline V gene has CDR1 SQVTM and CDR2 ANQGSEA. The V and J ends lost 3 bases and 6 bases respectively, with 12 bases between them. This CDR3 contains 13 residues. The DNA of the CDR3 is TGCAGCGTTGATGGGGGCTTTTCCAATGAGCAGTTCTTC. It is translated as CSVDGGFSNEQFF.

This chain uses TRBV4-1 with TRBJ1-2, with D perhaps matching TRBD1 (6 bases). CDR1 and CDR2 from the germline V gene are MGHRA and YSYEKL. V lost 1 base to trimming and J lost 8 bases, with 14 bases between them. This CDR3 comprises 14 residues. CDR3 in amino acids: CASSQGGGPGGYTF. Here the CDR3 DNA reads TGCGCCAGCAGCCAAGGGGGGGGGCCCGGCGGCTACACCTTC.

This clone was observed a few times. The chain couples TRBV3-1 (or the pseudogene TRBV3-2) to TRBJ2-2, with 7 bases aligning to TRBD2. This CDR3 is built from 15 residues. With 0 bases clipped from V and 7 bases from J, the junction kept 5 bases outside the gene matches. Germline V CDR1 and CDR2: LGHDT, YNNKEL (reference sequence). DNA for the CDR3: TGTGCCAGCAGCCAAGATGTCAGGGACTACGGGGAGCTGTTTTTT. This encodes CASSQDVRDYGELFF.

The genes are TRBV7-9 and TRBJ1-1; unclear D gene. Per germline, CDR1 SEHNR and CDR2 FQNEAQ (reference sequence). V lost 5 bases to trimming and J lost 1 base, with 8 bases between them. CDR3 length: 13 residues. The CDR3 bases are TGTGCCAGCAGCCCGTCCTCGAACACTGAAGCTTTCTTT. As protein: CASSPSSNTEAFF.

This clone was seen a few times. The gene calls are TRBV2 and TRBJ1-2; TRBD1 matches 9 bases. The germline gives CDR1 SNHLY, CDR2 FYNNEI. There are 17 residues in the CDR3. V was pared by 6 bases and J by 6 bases, with 17 bases of the junction left unmatched. CDR3 DNA sequence: TGTGCCAGCAGCCCCGGGACAGGGACTAGTGGGCAGGATGGCTACACCTTC. Protein: CASSPGTGTSGQDGYTF.

The chain is built from TRBV4-1 and TRBJ1-1, with 8 bases identical to TRBD1. The CDR3 totals 12 residues. Germline values: CDR1 MGHRA, CDR2 YSYEKL. The V segment lost 9 bases and the J segment 2 bases; nucleotides outside the gene matches: 2. CDR3 DNA: TGCGCCAGGACAGGGGTAAACACTGAAGCTTTCTTT. Protein: CARTGVNTEAFF.

The J gene is TRBJ2-2, the V gene TRBV21-1; the DNA was not used to check the table's D call, TRBD2. TRBV21-1 is shown as a pseudogene. CDR3 length: 13 amino acids. This CDR3 is CASRRTRPTKLFF. The DNA for the CDR3 is TGTGCCAGCAGGAGAACTAGGCCGACAAAGCTGTTTTTT.

V is TRBV11-3 and J is TRBJ1-1, with unresolved D. Germline V CDR1 and CDR2: SGHNT, YENEEA. This CDR3 spans 14 amino acids. V shed 5 bases and J shed 0 bases, with 10 bases lying between them. The chain's CDR3 is CASSIQTLNTEAFF. The CDR3 nucleotides are TGTGCCAGCAGCATACAGACACTGAACACTGAAGCTTTCTTT.

The V call is TRBV19, the J call TRBJ1-4, with TRBD1 matching 7 bases. V lost 5 bases, J lost 4 bases, and 7 bases stayed unmatched. The CDR3 is 15 residues long. CDR1 is LNHDA and CDR2 is SQIVND in the germline V gene (reference sequence). Written as DNA, the CDR3 is TGTGCCAGTAGTTTCAACCGGGACAGTAATGAAAAACTGTTTTTT. This codes for CASSFNRDSNEKLFF.

The chain combines TRBV6-5 with TRBJ1-2, with TRBD1 as a possible D gene (5 bases). V was pared by 0 bases and J by 4 bases, with 12 bases between. This CDR3 spans 15 amino acids. The germline CDR1 and CDR2 sequences are MNHEY and SVGAGI. CDR3: CASSYSTTGVYGYTF. The CDR3 DNA follows: TGTGCCAGCAGTTACTCGACAACAGGCGTCTATGGCTACACCTTC.

In this sample, this clone turned up once. The rearrangement uses TRBV5-1 and TRBJ2-2, with 8 bases identical to TRBD2. Per germline, CDR1 SGHRS and CDR2 YFSETQ. V was clipped by 4 bases and J by 4 bases; unmatched bases: 6. CDR3 length: 15 residues. The CDR3 region has the DNA TGCGCCAGCAGCCGAGCGGGGGACTTCACCGGGGAGCTGTTTTTT. Protein product: CASSRAGDFTGELFF.

V gene TRBV28 combines with J gene TRBJ2-7; D ambiguous. Trimming cost V 2 bases and J 2 bases, with 4 bases left between them. The germline CDR1 and CDR2 sequences are MDHEN and SYDVKM. The length of the CDR3 is 12 residues. The CDR3 here is CASSLPAYEQYF. Here the CDR3 DNA reads TGTGCCAGCAGTTTACCGGCCTACGAGCAGTACTTC.

This clone was counted a few times. The CDR3 DNA sequence: TGTGCCAGCAGCTCCCTTTCGGGAAAAACCGGGGAGCTGTTTTTT. This gives the protein CASSSLSGKTGELFF. The chain links TRBV11-2 to TRBJ2-2; TRBD2 might be the D (5 bases). CDR1 is SGHAT and CDR2 is FQNNGV in the germline V gene. The V end was cut by 4 bases, the J end by 5 bases, with 14 bases between. This CDR3 has 15 residues.

This sequence joins TRBV10-1 and TRBJ2-2; 7 bases align to TRBD1. The ends lost 5 bases at V and 7 bases at J; junction bases unmatched: 4. Per germline, CDR1 WNHNN and CDR2 SYGVQD (reference sequence). The CDR3 sequence is 13 residues long. The CDR3: CASSYRGNGELFF. The DNA for the CDR3 is TGCGCCAGCAGTTACAGGGGAAACGGGGAGCTGTTTTTT.

The DNA of the CDR3 is TGTGCCAGCAGCCCGGACGGGGTCTATGGCTACACCTTC. Protein: CASSPDGVYGYTF. V gene TRBV3-1 (or the pseudogene TRBV3-2) combines with J gene TRBJ1-2; D unresolved. The CDR3 has 13 amino acids. Trimming took off 4 bases at V and 4 bases at J, with 10 bases between the two ends. Germline CDR1 LGHDT, CDR2 YNNKEL (reference sequence).

The chain recombines TRBV4-1 with TRBJ1-3, with 8 nucleotides matching TRBD1. Germline lookup yields CDR1 MGHRA and CDR2 YSYEKL. The J segment lost 4 bases and the V segment lost 1 base, leaving 9 bases of the junction unmatched. The CDR3 contains 17 residues. DNA for the CDR3: TGCGCCAGCAGCCAAGGCGCTCAGGGGGCAGGAGGAAACACCATATATTTT. Its protein is CASSQGAQGAGGNTIYF.

This sequence joins TRBV19 and TRBJ2-5, with a tentative D call TRBD2 (5 bases). The CDR3 is 11 amino acids. The ends were cut back, 5 bases at V and 4 bases at J, with 5 bases in the middle. Germline CDR1 reads LNHDA; CDR2 reads SQIVND (reference sequence). CDR3 DNA sequence: TGTGCCAGTAGTGAGGGAGAGACCCAGTACTTC. It yields the protein CASSEGETQYF.

The chain combines TRBV4-2 with TRBJ2-3, with 11 bases matching TRBD1. V was pared by 8 bases and J by 1 base, with 17 bases of the junction left unmatched. CDR1 and CDR2 (germline): LGHNA, YNFKEQ. The CDR3 runs to 19 residues. The CDR3 is CASGLLRDRGNSGTDTQYF. The CDR3 coding sequence is TGTGCCAGCGGCCTCCTCCGGGACAGGGGGAATAGCGGCACAGATACGCAGTATTTT.

This clone was counted only a few times. The rearrangement links TRBV9 to TRBJ1-5; D unresolved. Trimming pared 0 bases from V and 6 bases from J, leaving 10 bases between. The CDR3 covers 14 residues. The V gene's germline CDR1 is SGDLS and CDR2 YYNGEE. Here the CDR3 reads CASSVGAFGQPQHF. The CDR3 DNA follows: TGTGCCAGCAGCGTAGGGGCGTTCGGTCAGCCCCAGCATTTT.

Only a few counts were recorded for this clone. The V call is TRBV5-1, the J call TRBJ2-7; D is possibly TRBD2 (6 bases). The V end was cut by 4 bases, the J end by 3 bases, with 20 bases between. The germline V gene has CDR1 SGHRS and CDR2 YFSETQ. The CDR3 length is 16 residues. Here the CDR3 DNA reads TGCGCCAGCAGCCCGACTGTCTCCGGCGGGAACTACGAGCAGTACTTC. Translating gives CASSPTVSGGNYEQYF. Together with reference TRBV5-1 and TRBJ2-7, the CDR3 gives the full variable domain: KAGVTQTPRYLIKTRGQQVTLSCSPISGHRSVSWYQQTPGQGLQFLFEYFSETQRNKGNFPGRFSGRQFSNSRSEMNVSTLELGDSALYLCASSPTVSGGNYEQYFGPGTRLTVT.

The chain combines TRBV6-5 with TRBJ1-5; D is ambiguous. Between the trimmed V and J ends, which lost 6 bases and 2 bases, there was a span of 11 bases. CDR3 length equals 14 residues. Germline CDR1 MNHEY, CDR2 SVGAGI. CDR3 amino acids: CASSLAGRNQPQHF. The CDR3 coding sequence is TGTGCCAGCAGCCTCGCGGGTCGCAATCAGCCCCAGCATTTT.

The chain combines TRBV10-3 with TRBJ2-7; no reliable D call. Germline assignment: CDR1 ENHRY and CDR2 SYGVKD. Between the trimmed V and J ends, which lost 3 bases and 2 bases, there was a span of 11 bases. The CDR3 has 14 residues. The CDR3 sequence: CAISDSGGPYEQYF. Here the CDR3 DNA reads TGTGCCATCAGTGACTCCGGTGGTCCCTACGAGCAGTACTTC.

This chain uses TRBV5-1 with TRBJ1-4, with 7 bases that match TRBD1. After removal of 0 bases from V and 5 bases from J, the junction contained 4 bases not matched to a gene. The length of the CDR3 is 15 residues. The V gene's germline CDR1 is SGHRS and CDR2 YFSETQ. This CDR3 is CASSLEGAPNEKLFF. As DNA, the CDR3 is TGCGCCAGCAGCTTGGAGGGGGCCCCGAATGAAAAACTGTTTTTT.

This rearrangement joins TRBV7-2 to TRBJ2-3, with 11 bases that match TRBD2. With 4 bases clipped from V and 4 bases from J, the junction kept 4 bases outside the gene matches. The CDR3 has 15 residues. In germline, CDR1 is SGHTA, CDR2 FQGNSA. This CDR3 reads CASSSLAGAPDTQYF. The CDR3 DNA reads as TGTGCCAGCAGCTCACTAGCGGGGGCCCCAGATACGCAGTATTTT.